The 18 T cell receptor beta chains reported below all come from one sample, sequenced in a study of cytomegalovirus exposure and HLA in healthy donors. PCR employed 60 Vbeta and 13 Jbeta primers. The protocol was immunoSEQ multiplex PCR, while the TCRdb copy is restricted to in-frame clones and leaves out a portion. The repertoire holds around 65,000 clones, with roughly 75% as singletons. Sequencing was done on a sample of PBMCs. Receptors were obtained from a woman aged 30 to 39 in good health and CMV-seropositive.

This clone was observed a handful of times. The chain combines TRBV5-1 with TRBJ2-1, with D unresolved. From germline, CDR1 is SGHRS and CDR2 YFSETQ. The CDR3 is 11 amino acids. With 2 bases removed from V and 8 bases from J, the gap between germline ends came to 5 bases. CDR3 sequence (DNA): TGCGCCAGCAGCTTAGAGGATGAGCAGTTCTTC. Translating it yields CASSLEDEQFF.

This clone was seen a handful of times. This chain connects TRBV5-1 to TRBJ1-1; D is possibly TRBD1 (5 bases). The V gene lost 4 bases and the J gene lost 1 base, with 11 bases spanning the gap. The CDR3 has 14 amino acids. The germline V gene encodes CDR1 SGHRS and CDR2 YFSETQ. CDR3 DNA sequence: TGCGCCAGCAGCCAAATCACAGGGAACACTGAAGCTTTCTTT. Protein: CASSQITGNTEAFF.

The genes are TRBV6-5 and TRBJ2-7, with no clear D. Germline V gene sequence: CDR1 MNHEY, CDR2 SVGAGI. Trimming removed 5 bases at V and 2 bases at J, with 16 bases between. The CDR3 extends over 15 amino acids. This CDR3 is CASSPSPQSPYEQYF. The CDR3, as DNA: TGTGCCAGCAGTCCTTCCCCACAGAGTCCCTACGAGCAGTACTTC.

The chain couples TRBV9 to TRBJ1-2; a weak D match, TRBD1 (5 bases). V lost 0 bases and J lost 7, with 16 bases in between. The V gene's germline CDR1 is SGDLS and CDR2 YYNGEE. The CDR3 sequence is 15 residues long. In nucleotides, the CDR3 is TGTGCCAGCAGCGTAGAGGTCCAGGGTTACTTTGGCTACACCTTC. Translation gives CASSVEVQGYFGYTF.

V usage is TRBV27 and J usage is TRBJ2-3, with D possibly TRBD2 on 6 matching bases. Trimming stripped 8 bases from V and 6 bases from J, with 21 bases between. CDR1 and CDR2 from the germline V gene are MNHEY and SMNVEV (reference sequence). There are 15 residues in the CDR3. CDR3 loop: CASSLLGGAADTQYF. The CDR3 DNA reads TGTGCCAGCTCATTGCTGGGGGGAGCGGCGGATACGCAGTATTTT.

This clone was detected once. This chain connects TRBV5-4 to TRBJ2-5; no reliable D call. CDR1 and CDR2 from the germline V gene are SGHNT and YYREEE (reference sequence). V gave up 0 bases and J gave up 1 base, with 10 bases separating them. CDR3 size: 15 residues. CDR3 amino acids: CASSLGLSGQETQYF. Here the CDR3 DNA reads TGTGCCAGCAGCTTGGGACTCAGTGGCCAAGAGACCCAGTACTTC.

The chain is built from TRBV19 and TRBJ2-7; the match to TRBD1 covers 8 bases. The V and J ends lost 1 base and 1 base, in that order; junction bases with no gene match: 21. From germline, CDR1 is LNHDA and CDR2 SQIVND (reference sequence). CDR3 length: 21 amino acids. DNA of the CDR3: TGTGCCAGTAGTATAGTACCCCCGATCCCCTTCGGGACAGGACTTTCCTACGAGCAGTACTTC. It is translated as CASSIVPPIPFGTGLSYEQYF.

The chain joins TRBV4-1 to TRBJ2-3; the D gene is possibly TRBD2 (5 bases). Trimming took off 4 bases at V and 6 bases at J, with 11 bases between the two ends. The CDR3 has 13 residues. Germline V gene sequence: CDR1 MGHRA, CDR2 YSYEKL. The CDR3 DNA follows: TGCGCCAGCAGCCGGATGGGCGGGGATACGCAGTATTTT. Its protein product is CASSRMGGDTQYF.

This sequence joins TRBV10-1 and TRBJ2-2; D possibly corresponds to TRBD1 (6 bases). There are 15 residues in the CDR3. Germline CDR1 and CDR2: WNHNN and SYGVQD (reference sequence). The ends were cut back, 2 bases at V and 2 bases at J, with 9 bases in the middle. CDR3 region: CASSEQGRNTGELFF. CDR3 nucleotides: TGCGCCAGCAGTGAGCAGGGGCGAAACACCGGGGAGCTGTTTTTT.

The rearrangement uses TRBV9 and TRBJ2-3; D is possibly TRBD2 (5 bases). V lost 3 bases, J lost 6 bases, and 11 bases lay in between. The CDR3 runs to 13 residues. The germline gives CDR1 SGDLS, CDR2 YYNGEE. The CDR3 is CASSGGVADTQYF. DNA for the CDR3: TGTGCCAGCAGCGGGGGTGTAGCGGATACGCAGTATTTT.

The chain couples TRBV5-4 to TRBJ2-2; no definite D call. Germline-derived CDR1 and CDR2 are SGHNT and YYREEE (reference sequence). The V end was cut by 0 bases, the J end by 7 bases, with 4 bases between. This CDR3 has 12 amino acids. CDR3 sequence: CASSLVGGELFF. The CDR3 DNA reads TGTGCCAGCAGCTTGGTCGGCGGGGAGCTGTTTTTT. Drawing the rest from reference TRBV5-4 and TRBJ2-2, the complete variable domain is ETGVTQSPTHLIKTRGQQVTLRCSSQSGHNTVSWYQQALGQGPQFIFQYYREEENGRGNFPPRFSGLQFPNYSSELNVNALELDDSALYLCASSLVGGELFFGEGSRLTVL.

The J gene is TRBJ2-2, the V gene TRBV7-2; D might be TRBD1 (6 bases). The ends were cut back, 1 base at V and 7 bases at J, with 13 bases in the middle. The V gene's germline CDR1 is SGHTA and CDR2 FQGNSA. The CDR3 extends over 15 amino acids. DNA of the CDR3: TGTGCCAGCAGCTTAGACGGTCACAGGGTCGGGGAGCTGTTTTTT. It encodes CASSLDGHRVGELFF.

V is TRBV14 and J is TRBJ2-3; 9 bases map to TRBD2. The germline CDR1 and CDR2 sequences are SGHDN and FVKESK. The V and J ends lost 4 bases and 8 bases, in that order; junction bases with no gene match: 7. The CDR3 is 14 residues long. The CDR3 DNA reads TGTGCCAGCAGCCTGCCTAGCGGGGCGCTTACGCAGTATTTT. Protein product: CASSLPSGALTQYF.

The CDR3 region has the DNA TGTGCCTGGAGTATGGGGCAGAAGGGAAGCAATCAGCCCCAGCATTTT. Translated, it gives CAWSMGQKGSNQPQHF. This rearrangement joins TRBV30 to TRBJ1-5, with D possibly matching TRBD1 (5 bases). Germline loops: CDR1 GTSNPN, CDR2 SVGIG (reference sequence). The V gene lost 2 bases and the J gene lost 1 base, with 15 bases spanning the gap. This CDR3 contains 16 residues.

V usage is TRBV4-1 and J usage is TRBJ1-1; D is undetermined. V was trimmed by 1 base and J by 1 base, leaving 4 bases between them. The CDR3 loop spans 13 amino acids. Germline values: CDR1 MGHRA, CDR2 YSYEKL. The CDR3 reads CASSQAGNTEAFF. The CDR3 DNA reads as TGCGCCAGCAGCCAAGCGGGGAACACTGAAGCTTTCTTT.

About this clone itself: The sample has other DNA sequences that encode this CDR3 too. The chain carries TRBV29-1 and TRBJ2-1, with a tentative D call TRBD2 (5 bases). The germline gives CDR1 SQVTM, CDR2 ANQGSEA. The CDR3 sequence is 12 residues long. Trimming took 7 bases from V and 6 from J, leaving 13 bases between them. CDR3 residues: CSAKTGSNEQFF. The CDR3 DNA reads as TGCAGCGCAAAGACTGGGAGCAATGAGCAGTTCTTC.

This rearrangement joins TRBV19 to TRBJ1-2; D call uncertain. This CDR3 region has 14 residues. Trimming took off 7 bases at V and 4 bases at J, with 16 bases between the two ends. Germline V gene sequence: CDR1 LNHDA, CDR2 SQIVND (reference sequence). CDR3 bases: TGTGCCAGTACCCTTGAGGGAAGCACCTATGGCTACACCTTC. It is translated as CASTLEGSTYGYTF.

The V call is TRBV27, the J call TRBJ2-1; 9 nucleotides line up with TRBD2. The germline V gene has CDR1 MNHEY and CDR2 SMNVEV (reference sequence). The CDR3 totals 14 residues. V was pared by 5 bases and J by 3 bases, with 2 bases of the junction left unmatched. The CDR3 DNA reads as TGTGCCAGCAGTCTAGCGGGAAGCTACAATGAGCAGTTCTTC. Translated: CASSLAGSYNEQFF.